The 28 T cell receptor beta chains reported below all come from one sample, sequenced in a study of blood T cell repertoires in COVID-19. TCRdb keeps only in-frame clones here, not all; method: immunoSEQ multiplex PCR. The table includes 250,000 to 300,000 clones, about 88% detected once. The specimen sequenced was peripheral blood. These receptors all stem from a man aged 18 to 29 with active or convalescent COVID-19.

This chain's CDR3 is CASSLGRNTEAFF. DNA for the CDR3: TGTGCCAGCAGCTTGGGGCGGAACACTGAAGCTTTCTTT. J is TRBJ1-1 and V is TRBV11-3; a possible D gene is TRBD1 (5 bases). V gave up 3 bases and J gave up 1 base, with 6 bases separating them. Germline assignment: CDR1 SGHNT and CDR2 YENEEA. This CDR3 is built from 13 residues.

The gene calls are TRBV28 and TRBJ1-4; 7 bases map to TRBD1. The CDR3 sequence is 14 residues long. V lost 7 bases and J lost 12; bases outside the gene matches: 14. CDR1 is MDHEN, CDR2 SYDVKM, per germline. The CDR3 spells CASNPRTGLFELFF. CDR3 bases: TGTGCCAGCAATCCGAGGACAGGTCTTTTTGAACTGTTTTTT.

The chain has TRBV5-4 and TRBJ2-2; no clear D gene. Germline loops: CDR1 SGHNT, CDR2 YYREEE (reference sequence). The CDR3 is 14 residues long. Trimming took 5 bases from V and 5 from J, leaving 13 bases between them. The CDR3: CASRFDTGTGELFF. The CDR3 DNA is TGTGCCAGCAGGTTTGACACTGGGACCGGGGAGCTGTTTTTT.

CDR3 sequence reads: CASSLGVAGANVLTF. CDR3 DNA sequence: TGCGCCAGCAGCTTAGGGGTCGCTGGGGCCAACGTCCTGACTTTC. This sequence joins TRBV5-1 and TRBJ2-6, with D tentatively TRBD1 (5 bases). The V end was cut by 2 bases, the J end by 2 bases, with 8 bases between. This CDR3 comprises 15 residues. The germline gives CDR1 SGHRS, CDR2 YFSETQ.

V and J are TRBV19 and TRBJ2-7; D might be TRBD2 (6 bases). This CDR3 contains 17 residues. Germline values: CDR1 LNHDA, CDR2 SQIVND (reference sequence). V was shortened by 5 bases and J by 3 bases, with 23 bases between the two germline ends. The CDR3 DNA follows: TGTGCCAGTAGTGCACCCCTACGGGACTCAGGAAGCTACGAGCAGTACTTC. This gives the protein CASSAPLRDSGSYEQYF.

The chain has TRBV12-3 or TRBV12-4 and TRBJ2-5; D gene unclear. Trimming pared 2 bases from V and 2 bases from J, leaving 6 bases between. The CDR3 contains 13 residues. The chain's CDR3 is CASSLWRQETQYF. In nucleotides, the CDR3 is TGTGCCAGCAGTTTATGGAGACAAGAGACCCAGTACTTC.

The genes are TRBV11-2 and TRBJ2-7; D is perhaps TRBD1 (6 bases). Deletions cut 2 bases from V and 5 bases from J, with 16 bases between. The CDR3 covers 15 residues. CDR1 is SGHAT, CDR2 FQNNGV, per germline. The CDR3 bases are TGTGCCAGCAGCTTATGGTTGAACAGGGCAAACGAGCAGTACTTC. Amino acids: CASSLWLNRANEQYF.

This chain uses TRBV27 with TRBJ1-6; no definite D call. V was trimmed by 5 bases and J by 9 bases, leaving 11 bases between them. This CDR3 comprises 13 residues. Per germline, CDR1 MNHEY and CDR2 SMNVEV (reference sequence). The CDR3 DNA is TGTGCCAGCAGTCCGGGTTCTAGTTCACCCCTCCACTTT. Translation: CASSPGSSSPLHF.

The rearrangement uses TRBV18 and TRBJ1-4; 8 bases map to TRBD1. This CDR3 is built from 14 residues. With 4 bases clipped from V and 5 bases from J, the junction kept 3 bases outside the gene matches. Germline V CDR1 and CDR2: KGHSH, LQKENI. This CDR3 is CASSRTGTNEKLFF. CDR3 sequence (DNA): TGTGCCAGCTCACGGACAGGGACAAATGAAAAACTGTTTTTT.

The CDR3 reads CATSTTGYNEQFF. In nucleotides, the CDR3 is TGTGCCACCAGCACGACAGGGTACAATGAGCAGTTCTTC. The chain is built from TRBV15 and TRBJ2-1; TRBD1 matches 7 bases. V was pared by 4 bases and J by 4 bases, with 1 base of the junction left unmatched. The germline CDR1 and CDR2 sequences are LNHNV and YYDKDF (reference sequence). CDR3 length: 13 residues.

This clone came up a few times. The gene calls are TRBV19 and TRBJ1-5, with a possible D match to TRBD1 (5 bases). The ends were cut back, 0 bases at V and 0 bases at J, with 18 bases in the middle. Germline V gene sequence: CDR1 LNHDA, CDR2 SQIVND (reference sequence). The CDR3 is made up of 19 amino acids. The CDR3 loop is CASSIDRPLSQGSNQPQHF. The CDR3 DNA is TGTGCCAGTAGTATAGATCGACCTCTCTCTCAGGGTAGCAATCAGCCCCAGCATTTT.

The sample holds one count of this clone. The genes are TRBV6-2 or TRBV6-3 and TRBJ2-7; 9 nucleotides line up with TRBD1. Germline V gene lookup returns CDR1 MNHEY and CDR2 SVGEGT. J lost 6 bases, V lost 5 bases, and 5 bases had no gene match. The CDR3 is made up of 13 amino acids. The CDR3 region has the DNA TGTGCCAGCAGTCCCTACAGGGGGCTCGAGCAGTACTTC. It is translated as CASSPYRGLEQYF.

CDR3 region: CASSLGSNRGYF. CDR3 coding DNA: TGTGCCAGCAGCTTGGGCTCTAATCGTGGGTACTTC. The gene calls are TRBV5-6 and TRBJ2-7; unclear D gene. Trimming took off 0 bases at V and 12 bases at J, with 13 bases between the two ends. Looked up from germline, CDR1 is SGHDT and CDR2 is YYEEEE. This CDR3 has 12 residues. Using reference TRBV5-6 and TRBJ2-7 for the parts outside the CDR3, the full variable domain is DAGVTQSPTHLIKTRGQQVTLRCSPKSGHDTVSWYQQALGQGPQFIFQYYEEEERQRGNFPDRFSGHQFPNYSSELNVNALLLGDSALYLCASSLGSNRGYFGPGTRLTVT.

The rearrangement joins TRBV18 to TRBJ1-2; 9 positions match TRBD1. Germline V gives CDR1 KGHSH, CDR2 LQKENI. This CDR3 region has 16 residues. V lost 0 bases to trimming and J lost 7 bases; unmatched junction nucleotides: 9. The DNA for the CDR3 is TGTGCCAGCTCACCACCTTCACAGGGGGCGCTTGGTGGCTACACCTTC. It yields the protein CASSPPSQGALGGYTF.

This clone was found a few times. The CDR3 here is CASSDSQGALETQYF. The CDR3 bases are TGTGCCAGCAGCGATTCACAGGGGGCCCTTGAGACCCAGTACTTC. V is TRBV7-9 and J is TRBJ2-5; 9 positions match TRBD1. V lost 5 bases, J lost 5 bases, and 9 bases stayed unmatched. CDR1 is SEHNR, CDR2 FQNEAQ, per germline (reference sequence). This CDR3 region has 15 residues.

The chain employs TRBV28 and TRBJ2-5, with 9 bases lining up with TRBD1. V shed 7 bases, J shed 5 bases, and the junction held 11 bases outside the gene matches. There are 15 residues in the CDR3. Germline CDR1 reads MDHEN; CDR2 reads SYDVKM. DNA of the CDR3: TGTGCCAGCACAGCCGTGGACAGGGGAGGCGAGACCCAGTACTTC. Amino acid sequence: CASTAVDRGGETQYF.

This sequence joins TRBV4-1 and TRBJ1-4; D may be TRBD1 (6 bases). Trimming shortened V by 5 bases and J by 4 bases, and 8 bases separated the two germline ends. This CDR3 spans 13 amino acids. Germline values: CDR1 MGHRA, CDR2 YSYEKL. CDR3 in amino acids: CASSRGSNEKLFF. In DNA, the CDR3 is TGCGCCAGCAGCAGGGGGAGTAATGAAAAACTGTTTTTT.

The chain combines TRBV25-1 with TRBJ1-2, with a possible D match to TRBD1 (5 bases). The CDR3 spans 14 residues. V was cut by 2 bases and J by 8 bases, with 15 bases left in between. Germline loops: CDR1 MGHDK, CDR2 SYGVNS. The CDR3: CASSEPGTSRGYTF. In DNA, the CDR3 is TGTGCCAGCAGTGAACCGGGGACTTCCCGAGGCTACACCTTC.

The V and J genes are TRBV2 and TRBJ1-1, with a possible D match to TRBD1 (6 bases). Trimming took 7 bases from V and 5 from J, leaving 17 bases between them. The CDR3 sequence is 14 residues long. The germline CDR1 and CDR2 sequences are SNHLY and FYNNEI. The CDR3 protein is CASTGQGSRTEAFF. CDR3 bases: TGTGCCAGCACGGGCCAGGGGTCGAGAACTGAAGCTTTCTTT. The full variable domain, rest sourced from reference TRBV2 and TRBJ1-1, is EPEVTQTPSHQVTQMGQEVILRCVPISNHLYFYWYRQILGQKVEFLVSFYNNEISEKSEIFDDQFSVERPDGSNFTLKIRSTKLEDSAMYFCASTGQGSRTEAFFGQGTRLTVV.

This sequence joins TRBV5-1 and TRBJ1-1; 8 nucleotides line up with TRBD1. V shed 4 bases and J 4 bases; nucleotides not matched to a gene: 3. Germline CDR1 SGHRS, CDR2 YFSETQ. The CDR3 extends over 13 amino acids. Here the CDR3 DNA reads TGCGCCAGCAGCGCAGGGGGCCTCACTGAAGCTTTCTTT. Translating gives CASSAGGLTEAFF.

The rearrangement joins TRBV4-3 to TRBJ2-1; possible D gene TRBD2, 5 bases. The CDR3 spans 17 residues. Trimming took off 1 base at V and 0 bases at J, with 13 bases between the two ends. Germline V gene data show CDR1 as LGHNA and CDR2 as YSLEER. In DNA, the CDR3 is TGCGCCAGCAGCCAAGGGAACCTAGCTAGCTCCTACAATGAGCAGTTCTTC. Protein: CASSQGNLASSYNEQFF.

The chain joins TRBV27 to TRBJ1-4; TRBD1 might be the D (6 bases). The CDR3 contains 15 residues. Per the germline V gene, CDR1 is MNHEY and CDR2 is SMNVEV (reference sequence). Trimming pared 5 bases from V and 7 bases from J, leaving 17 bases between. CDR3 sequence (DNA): TGTGCCAGCAGTACAGGGACGGGGAGGGGTGAAAAACTGTTTTTT. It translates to CASSTGTGRGEKLFF.

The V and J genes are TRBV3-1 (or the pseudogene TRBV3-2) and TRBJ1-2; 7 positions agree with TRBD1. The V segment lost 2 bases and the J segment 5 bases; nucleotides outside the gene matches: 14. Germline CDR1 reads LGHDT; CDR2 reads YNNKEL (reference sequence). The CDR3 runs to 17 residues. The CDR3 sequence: CASSQTDPTGARYGYTF. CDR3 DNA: TGTGCCAGCAGCCAAACTGACCCCACAGGGGCTCGTTATGGCTACACCTTC.

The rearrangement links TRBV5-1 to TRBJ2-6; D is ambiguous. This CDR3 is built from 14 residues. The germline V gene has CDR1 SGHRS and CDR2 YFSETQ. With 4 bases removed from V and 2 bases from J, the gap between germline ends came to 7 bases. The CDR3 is CASSANTGANVLTF. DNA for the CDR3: TGCGCCAGCAGCGCCAACACTGGGGCCAACGTCCTGACTTTC.

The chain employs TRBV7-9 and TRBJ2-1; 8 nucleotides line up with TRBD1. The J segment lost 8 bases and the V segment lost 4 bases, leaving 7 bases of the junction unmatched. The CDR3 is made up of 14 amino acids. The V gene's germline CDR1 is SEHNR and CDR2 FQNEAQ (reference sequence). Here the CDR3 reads CASSSRQGLHEQFF. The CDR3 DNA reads TGTGCCAGCAGCTCAAGACAGGGGTTACATGAGCAGTTCTTC.

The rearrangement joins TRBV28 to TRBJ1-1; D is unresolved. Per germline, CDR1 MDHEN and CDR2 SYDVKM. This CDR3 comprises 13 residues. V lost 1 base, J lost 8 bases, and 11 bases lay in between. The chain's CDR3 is CASSLLGPGEAFF. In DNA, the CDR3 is TGTGCCAGCAGTTTATTAGGGCCGGGGGAAGCTTTCTTT. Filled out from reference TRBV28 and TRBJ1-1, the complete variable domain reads DVKVTQSSRYLVKRTGEKVFLECVQDMDHENMFWYRQDPGLGLRLIYFSYDVKMKEKGDIPEGYSVSREKKERFSLILESASTNQTSMYLCASSLLGPGEAFFGQGTRLTVV.

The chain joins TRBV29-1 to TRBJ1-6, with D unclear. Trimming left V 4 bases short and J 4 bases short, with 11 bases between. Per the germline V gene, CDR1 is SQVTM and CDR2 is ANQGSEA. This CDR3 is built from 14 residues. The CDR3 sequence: CSVGSGRYNSPLHF. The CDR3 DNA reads TGCAGCGTTGGTTCAGGCAGATATAATTCACCCCTCCACTTT.

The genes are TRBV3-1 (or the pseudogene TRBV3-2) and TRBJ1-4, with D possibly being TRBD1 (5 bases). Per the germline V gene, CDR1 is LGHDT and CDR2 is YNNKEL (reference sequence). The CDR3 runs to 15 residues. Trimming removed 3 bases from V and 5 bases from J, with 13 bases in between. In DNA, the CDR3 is TGTGCCAGCAGCCACGTTCCGTCAGGGAATGAAAAACTGTTTTTT. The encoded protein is CASSHVPSGNEKLFF.